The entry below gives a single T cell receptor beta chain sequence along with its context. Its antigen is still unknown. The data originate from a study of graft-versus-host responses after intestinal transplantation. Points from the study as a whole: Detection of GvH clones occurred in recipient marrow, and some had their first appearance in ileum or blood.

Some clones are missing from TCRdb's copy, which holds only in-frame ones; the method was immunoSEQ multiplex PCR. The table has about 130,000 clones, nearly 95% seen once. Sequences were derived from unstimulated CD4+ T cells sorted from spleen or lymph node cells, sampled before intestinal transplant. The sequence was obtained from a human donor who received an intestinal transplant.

CDR3 sequence: CASGIQGARPRYGYTF. The CDR3 nucleotides read TGTGCCAGCGGAATACAGGGGGCCCGCCCTCGATATGGCTACACCTTC. The chain has TRBV28 and TRBJ1-2, with 9 bases fitting TRBD1. Germline V gene sequence: CDR1 MDHEN, CDR2 SYDVKM. The CDR3 contains 16 residues. Trimming cost V 8 bases and J 5 bases; bases outside gene matches: 15.